The 19 T cell receptor beta chains given below trace back to one sample, sequenced in a study of cytomegalovirus exposure and HLA in healthy donors listed by TCRdb under 2017. Receptor libraries were prepared by the immunoSEQ multiplex PCR assay. The multiplex PCR relied on a mix of 60 forward primers for TCR Vbeta segments and 13 reverse primers for TCR Jbeta segments. TCRdb retrieved this table from immuneACCESS and kept in-frame rearrangements only. Not all clones are present; in checked studies, unresolved V genes account for under half, and no reason is known for the remainder. A total of around 100,000 clones appear in this sample, more than 60% of them only once. The ten largest clonotypes hold roughly 4.9% of the sample. Sequencing was carried out using PBMCs. The receptors shown here come from a female donor in good health and CMV-seropositive.

This chain uses TRBV5-1 with TRBJ2-1; weak D call: TRBD2 (6 bases). The CDR3 covers 15 residues. Trimming stripped 0 bases from V and 7 bases from J, with 14 bases between. In germline, CDR1 is SGHRS, CDR2 YFSETQ. The CDR3 nucleotides read TGCGCCAGCAGCTTGGCGGCACGGGCGGGGAATGAGCAGTTCTTC. This sequence encodes CASSLAARAGNEQFF.

The chain combines TRBV18 with TRBJ2-2; 10 positions agree with TRBD1. Germline-derived CDR1 and CDR2 are KGHSH and LQKENI. The V segment lost 3 bases and the J segment 4 bases; nucleotides outside the gene matches: 5. The CDR3 loop spans 16 amino acids. CDR3 coding DNA: TGTGCCAGCTCACCTGGGACAGGGGCGGTCACCGGGGAGCTGTTTTTT. Protein product: CASSPGTGAVTGELFF.

The chain has TRBV28 and TRBJ2-7; TRBD1 agrees at 9 bases. CDR3 size: 14 residues. V shed 5 bases, J shed 4 bases, and the junction held 6 bases outside the gene matches. CDR1 MDHEN and CDR2 SYDVKM come from the germline V gene. The CDR3 here is CASSRTGVGYEQYF. CDR3 nucleotides: TGTGCCAGCAGTCGGACAGGGGTAGGGTACGAGCAGTACTTC.

J is TRBJ2-5 and V is TRBV4-1; D unresolved. The CDR3 covers 15 residues. The V and J ends lost 0 bases and 1 base respectively, with 9 bases between them. CDR1 is MGHRA, CDR2 YSYEKL, per germline. CDR3 region: CASSQELARQETQYF. CDR3 sequence (DNA): TGCGCCAGCAGCCAAGAGTTGGCCCGCCAAGAGACCCAGTACTTC.

This rearrangement joins TRBV7-9 to TRBJ2-3, with 7 bases matching TRBD2. V shed 4 bases and J 4 bases; nucleotides not matched to a gene: 5. The CDR3 contains 14 residues. Germline values: CDR1 SEHNR, CDR2 FQNEAQ (reference sequence). The CDR3 DNA follows: TGTGCCAGCAGCTCGAGCCGGGGGGCAGATACGCAGTATTTT. Translated: CASSSSRGADTQYF.

The V gene is TRBV25-1, the J gene TRBJ2-6, with 7 bases that match TRBD2. With V trimmed by 1 base and J by 3 bases, 3 bases remained unmatched. The CDR3 runs to 16 residues. Germline values: CDR1 MGHDK, CDR2 SYGVNS. CDR3 residues: CASSELGGYGANVLTF. DNA of the CDR3: TGTGCCAGCAGTGAATTGGGAGGGTATGGGGCCAACGTCCTGACTTTC.

The V call is TRBV9, the J call TRBJ1-3; D unresolved. V lost 3 bases and J 4 bases, leaving 20 bases between the germline ends. Germline loops: CDR1 SGDLS, CDR2 YYNGEE. The length of the CDR3 is 17 residues. CDR3 protein: CASSGWREAFQGNTIYF. The CDR3 nucleotides are TGTGCCAGCAGCGGGTGGAGGGAGGCCTTCCAAGGAAACACCATATATTTT. Together with reference TRBV9 and TRBJ1-3, the CDR3 gives the full variable domain: DSGVTQTPKHLITATGQRVTLRCSPRSGDLSVYWYQQSLDQGLQFLIQYYNGEERAKGNILERFSAQQFPDLHSELNLSSLELGDSALYFCASSGWREAFQGNTIYFGEGSWLTVV.

This chain joins TRBV2 and TRBJ2-5; 11 bases match TRBD2. The germline CDR1 and CDR2 sequences are SNHLY and FYNNEI. The CDR3 has 14 residues. J lost 11 bases, V lost 6 bases, and 11 bases had no gene match. The CDR3 here is CASRAQGLAEEQYF. In DNA, the CDR3 is TGTGCCAGCAGAGCCCAGGGACTAGCGGAAGAGCAGTACTTC.

There are a few counts of this clone. This chain links TRBV9 with TRBJ1-3; the match to TRBD1 covers 7 bases. Germline V gene lookup returns CDR1 SGDLS and CDR2 YYNGEE. The CDR3 sequence is 16 residues long. V gave up 0 bases and J gave up 3 bases; unmatched junction bases: 6. CDR3 DNA: TGTGCCAGCAGCGTAGTCGAAGGGGGCAGTGGAAACACCATATATTTT. It is translated as CASSVVEGGSGNTIYF.

This chain uses TRBV7-8 with TRBJ1-1; a possible D gene is TRBD1 (5 bases). There are 14 residues in the CDR3. Germline V gives CDR1 SGHVS, CDR2 FQNEAQ. The V and J ends lost 6 bases and 6 bases respectively, with 17 bases between them. The CDR3 loop reads CASRPPPRGSEAFF. CDR3 sequence (DNA): TGTGCCAGCAGGCCACCACCTAGGGGTTCTGAAGCTTTCTTT.

V gene TRBV27 combines with J gene TRBJ2-2; unclear D gene. CDR1 is MNHEY, CDR2 SMNVEV, per germline (reference sequence). This CDR3 has 12 residues. V gave up 4 bases and J gave up 4 bases, with 4 bases separating them. CDR3 sequence reads: CASSSVTGELFF. As DNA, the CDR3 is TGTGCCAGCAGTTCTGTCACCGGGGAGCTGTTTTTT.

CDR3 sequence (DNA): TGCGCCAGCAGCCAGGGACTAGCGGGAGACAATGAGCAGTTCTTC. Its protein is CASSQGLAGDNEQFF. This chain joins TRBV5-1 and TRBJ2-1, with 14 bases matching TRBD2. This CDR3 has 15 residues. J was trimmed by 5 bases and V by 4 bases; bases with no gene match: 2. Looked up from germline, CDR1 is SGHRS and CDR2 is YFSETQ.

V and J are TRBV13 and TRBJ2-5; 8 bases match TRBD1. The CDR3 totals 15 residues. Trimming at V came to 4 bases and at J to 7 bases, leaving 11 bases not matched to a gene. Germline V gene lookup returns CDR1 PRHDT and CDR2 FYEKMQ (reference sequence). CDR3 in amino acids: CASSSRGQERGTQYF. In DNA form, the CDR3 reads TGTGCCAGCAGCTCGAGGGGACAGGAGAGGGGGACCCAGTACTTC.

The V gene is TRBV9, the J gene TRBJ2-7, with unresolved D. V gave up 0 bases and J gave up 0 bases, with 10 bases separating them. The CDR3 sequence is 15 residues long. The germline V gene encodes CDR1 SGDLS and CDR2 YYNGEE. The CDR3, as DNA: TGTGCCAGCAGCGTAGGTTGGGCCGACTCCTACGAGCAGTACTTC. Amino acids: CASSVGWADSYEQYF.

J is TRBJ1-1 and V is TRBV11-2; 7 bases are a match to TRBD1. This CDR3 contains 16 residues. CDR1 and CDR2 (germline): SGHAT, FQNNGV. V was clipped by 2 bases and J by 5 bases; unmatched bases: 11. Written as DNA, the CDR3 is TGTGCCAGCAGCTTACGAAGGTCACAGGGGCGGACTGAAGCTTTCTTT. Its protein is CASSLRRSQGRTEAFF.

The chain couples TRBV13 to TRBJ2-7; the match to TRBD2 covers 7 bases. Germline lookup yields CDR1 PRHDT and CDR2 FYEKMQ (reference sequence). The CDR3 runs 15 residues. V lost 2 bases and J lost 0; bases outside the gene matches: 4. The CDR3 bases are TGTGCCAGCAGCTTAAGGGTAGCGGGCTCCTACGAGCAGTACTTC. Translation: CASSLRVAGSYEQYF.

The V and J genes are TRBV18 and TRBJ2-1, with a tentative D call TRBD2 (6 bases). CDR1 and CDR2 from the germline V gene are KGHSH and LQKENI. V was pared by 6 bases and J by 3 bases, with 12 bases between. The CDR3 covers 14 residues. In DNA, the CDR3 is TGTGCCAGCTCCCGACTAGAGGACTACAATGAGCAGTTCTTC. Amino acids: CASSRLEDYNEQFF. Combining the CDR3 with reference TRBV18 and TRBJ2-1 gives the whole variable domain NAGVMQNPRHLVRRRGQEARLRCSPMKGHSHVYWYRQLPEEGLKFMVYLQKENIIDESGMPKERFSAEFPKEGPSILRIQQVVRGDSAAYFCASSRLEDYNEQFFGPGTRLTVL.

The CDR3 bases are TGCACCAGCAGCCAAGACGCGGGGATCTCCTACAATGAGCAGTTCTTC. It codes for CTSSQDAGISYNEQFF. J is TRBJ2-1 and V is TRBV1; no DNA check was done on the table's D call, TRBD2. TRBV1 is a pseudogene. The CDR3 extends over 16 amino acids.

The rearrangement uses TRBV2 and TRBJ1-5; 9 bases are shared with TRBD1. The CDR3 extends over 14 amino acids. J gave up 5 bases and V 6 bases, and 5 bases lay outside the gene matches. Germline CDR1 SNHLY, CDR2 FYNNEI. CDR3 sequence: CASSTGQGYQPQHF. The CDR3 bases are TGTGCCAGCAGCACCGGACAGGGGTATCAGCCCCAGCATTTT. Filled out from reference TRBV2 and TRBJ1-5, the complete variable domain reads EPEVTQTPSHQVTQMGQEVILRCVPISNHLYFYWYRQILGQKVEFLVSFYNNEISEKSEIFDDQFSVERPDGSNFTLKIRSTKLEDSAMYFCASSTGQGYQPQHFGDGTRLSIL.